This TCR beta chain was profiled in a study of T-cell reconstitution after alpha-beta-depleted transplantation in children. This clonotype was recorded at least ten times. The V gene's germline CDR1 is SGHTA and CDR2 FQGNSA. After removal of 3 bases from V and 7 bases from J, the junction contained 1 base not matched to a gene. This CDR3 contains 13 residues. Molecular barcoding with unique molecular identifiers was used for the TCRbeta library. Using its own MiXCR run on the PCR reads, TCRdb lists one record per CDR3 protein. Here the sample spans 170,000 or so distinct CDR3 sequences, around 6.8% being singletons.

This rearrangement joins TRBV7-2 to TRBJ2-4; TRBD1 matches 9 bases. The sequenced sample was PBMCs from the stem cell graft donor, obtained from the stem cell graft. The clonotype was recovered from a human donor who donated a stem cell graft to a child with Wiskott-Aldrich syndrome. The CDR3 region is CASSFDRGNIQYF. The CDR3 DNA is TGTGCCAGCAGCTTCGACAGGGGGAACATTCAGTACTTC.